This is a list of T cell receptor beta chains from one sample in a study of cytomegalovirus exposure and HLA in healthy donors. Method: immunoSEQ multiplex PCR; TCRdb's copy keeps in-frame clones and lacks some. The sample gives about 180,000 clones, 76% of which show up once; 1.5% to 2% is in the top ten. Sequenced input: PBMCs. The receptors derive from a man aged 18 to 30 in good health and CMV-seronegative. CDR3s include the opening cysteine and the closing phenylalanine or tryptophan. Fields, in order: V gene, J gene, D gene, clone size, CDR3 DNA, CDR3 protein. The D gene is left open where the match is weak. Clone size is given for some rows only: seen once, a few or many times, or a class if the clone is expanded.

TRBV27	TRBJ1-1	TRBD1	once	TGTGCCAGCAGTTCGGGACAGGGGGATACTGAAGCTTTCTTT	CASSSGQGDTEAFF
TRBV27	TRBJ1-5	TRBD1	few	TGTGCCAGCAGTTCCCAAGGACAGGCGGGACAGCCCCAGCATTTT	CASSSQGQAGQPQHF
TRBV5-1	TRBJ2-7	.	once	TGCGCCAGCAGCTTGGTCGGCTACGAGCAGTACTTC	CASSLVGYEQYF
TRBV9	TRBJ1-2	.	once	TGTGCCAGCAGCGTAGGGGAGGCCCAAGGGAACTATGGCTACACCTTC	CASSVGEAQGNYGYTF
TRBV7-2	TRBJ1-2	TRBD1	.	TGTGCCAGCAGCTCTCCGACAGGGGCTGGCTACACCTTC	CASSSPTGAGYTF
TRBV14	TRBJ2-7	TRBD1	.	TGTGCCAGCAGCCGAAGTGGTGGGACAGGGTCAACCTACGAGCAGTATTTC	CASSRSGGTGSTYEQYF
TRBV12-5	TRBJ2-1	TRBD2	.	TGTGCTAGTGGTTTGGTAGTGGGACTAGCGGAGGGCCCCGCCTACAATGAGCAGTTCTTC	CASGLVVGLAEGPAYNEQFF
TRBV7-9	TRBJ1-1	.	.	TGTGCCAGCAGCCCCATGACCGTACAGGGGAACACTGAAGCTTTCTTT	CASSPMTVQGNTEAFF
TRBV5-1	TRBJ2-4	.	.	TGCGCCAGCAGCTTAACTGCTCCTGACATTCAGTACTTC	CASSLTAPDIQYF
TRBV15	TRBJ2-2	TRBD1	.	TGTGCCACCAGCAGAGCCGTAGGGACAGCGACCGGGGAGCTGTTTTTT	CATSRAVGTATGELFF
TRBV19	TRBJ2-7	.	few	TGTGCCAGTATGGGAGGTGCGCCCTACGAGCAGTACTTC	CASMGGAPYEQYF
TRBV21-1	TRBJ1-6	.	.	TGTGCCAGCAGCAAAGTGCCCCCTCCGACAGGGATCGGGAATTCACCCCTCCACTTT	CASSKVPPPTGIGNSPLHF
TRBV30	TRBJ2-5	TRBD2	.	TGTGCCTGGAGTGTCCTAGCGGGGGGGCCCCAAGAGACCCAGTACTTC	CAWSVLAGGPQETQYF
TRBV30	TRBJ2-7	TRBD1	.	TGTGCCTGGAGTTCAGGACAGGGCACCTACGAGCAGTACTTC	CAWSSGQGTYEQYF
TRBV7-6	TRBJ2-4	.	.	TGTGCCAGCAGCTATGGAGTCGGGGACATTCAGTACTTC	CASSYGVGDIQYF
TRBV7-9	TRBJ1-2	.	.	TGTGCCAGCAGCTTAGAGATAGCGGGGAACTATGGCTACACCTTC	CASSLEIAGNYGYTF
TRBV6-5	TRBJ2-2	.	few	TGTGCCAGCAGTTACTACAGGAACACCGGGGAGCTGTTTTTT	CASSYYRNTGELFF
TRBV5-1	TRBJ2-3	TRBD1	.	TGCGCCAGCAGCTTTGGCACAGGGGGCGGAACAGATACGCAGTATTTT	CASSFGTGGGTDTQYF
TRBV30	TRBJ1-3	.	.	TGTGCCTGGAGCCTGTCCGGTGGAAACACCATATATTTT	CAWSLSGGNTIYF
TRBV12-5	TRBJ1-1	.	once	TGTGCTAGTGTCGAATCGGCAGGGGAAGCTTTCTTT	CASVESAGEAFF
TRBV7-2	TRBJ1-2	.	.	TGTGCCAGCAGAGCCCAGGCCTACCGCCTAGCTCTTAACTATGGCTACACCTTC	CASRAQAYRLALNYGYTF
TRBV7-2	TRBJ1-2	.	.	TGTGCCAGCAGCTTAGTGGGGGCGCTTAATGGCTACACCTTC	CASSLVGALNGYTF
TRBV30	TRBJ2-5	.	.	TGTGCCTGGGGGGGGGCTACTCTTCAAGAGACCCAGTACTTC	CAWGGATLQETQYF
TRBV6-1	TRBJ1-2	.	.	TGTGCCAGCAGTGATGTGGGGCAAGGCGGCTACACCTTC	CASSDVGQGGYTF
TRBV5-1	TRBJ2-5	TRBD2	.	TGCGCCAGCAGCTCACGACTAGCGGGTCAAGAGACCCAGTACTTC	CASSSRLAGQETQYF
TRBV2	TRBJ1-5	TRBD1	.	TGTGCCAGCAGCCTGTCCCGGGACAGGAGAAATCAGCCCCAGCATTTT	CASSLSRDRRNQPQHF
TRBV6-6	TRBJ2-7	.	.	TGTGCCAGCAGTTTTGGTAGTTCCTACGAGCAGTACTTC	CASSFGSSYEQYF
TRBV2	TRBJ1-2	.	.	TGTGCCAGCAGTGAATCTGGGGGGGATTGTAGCTACACCTTC	CASSESGGDCSYTF
TRBV19	TRBJ1-6	.	once	TGTGCCAGTAGTATAGACTCGGCGGGATCTAATTCACCCCTCCACTTT	CASSIDSAGSNSPLHF
TRBV27	TRBJ2-5	.	.	TGTGCCAGCAGGGTCCAGTGGGGAGACCAAGAGACCCAGTACTTC	CASRVQWGDQETQYF
TRBV2	TRBJ1-2	.	.	TGTGCCAGCAATAACAGGGCTAACTATGGCTACACCTTC	CASNNRANYGYTF
TRBV20-1	TRBJ1-2	.	few	TGCAGTGCTGGTGGGCCTTTTGGCTACACCTTC	CSAGGPFGYTF
TRBV25-1	TRBJ2-7	TRBD1	.	TGTGCCACCCAAACAGGGGGCTCTTACGAGCAGTACTTC	CATQTGGSYEQYF